This T cell receptor (beta chain) was captured by sequencing in a study of Tregs in tolerant kidney transplant recipients. As regards this clone: Its antigen is unknown.

The CDR3 runs to 20 residues. From germline, CDR1 is SGDLS and CDR2 YYNGEE. V gave up 3 bases and J gave up 1 base; unmatched junction bases: 14. Assay used: immunoSEQ multiplex PCR; TCRdb lists only in-frame clones, some missing. The table includes roughly 66,000 clones, around 90% detected once. Study-level findings and limits: Tregs expanded with activated donor B cells seemed most donor-specific. In tolerant patients, donor-specific Tregs outgrew total Tregs, suggesting antigen-driven expansion. The small number of patients limits these findings pending further validation.

Unstimulated regulatory T cells (CD4+CD25+CD127-), CD4+CD25- non-regulatory cells, CD4 and CD8 cells were FACS-sorted from thawed PBMCs. The source of this sequence is a human donor who received a combined kidney and bone marrow transplant. The chain recombines TRBV9 with TRBJ2-1; TRBD1 agrees at 12 bases. The sequencing used CD8+ T cells from blood, collected before the transplant. DNA of the CDR3: TGTGCCAGCAGCGAGTGGAGGGGGACAGGGGGCATGCCTTCCTACAATGAGCAGTTCTTC. This gives the protein CASSEWRGTGGMPSYNEQFF.